Shown below are 22 T cell receptor beta chains from a single sample sequenced in a study of control samples from healthy donors and cancer patients. Data came from immunoSEQ multiplex PCR; TCRdb stores just in-frame clones and leaves some out. Among tens of thousands of clones, more than 75% were seen once, and the ten largest hold 8% to 10%. Sequencing was done on a sample of PBMCs. The receptors shown here come from a woman aged 60-70 years with head and neck cancer.

The V call is TRBV28, the J call TRBJ2-7; 10 bases line up with TRBD2. J was trimmed by 0 bases and V by 3 bases; bases with no gene match: 8. This CDR3 is built from 17 residues. CDR1 is MDHEN, CDR2 SYDVKM, per germline. The CDR3 protein is CASSFPSGLAVSYEQYF. CDR3 sequence (DNA): TGTGCCAGCAGTTTCCCTTCCGGACTAGCGGTCTCCTACGAGCAGTACTTC. Looking up the rest from reference TRBV28 and TRBJ2-7 gives the full variable domain: DVKVTQSSRYLVKRTGEKVFLECVQDMDHENMFWYRQDPGLGLRLIYFSYDVKMKEKGDIPEGYSVSREKKERFSLILESASTNQTSMYLCASSFPSGLAVSYEQYFGPGTRLTVT.

This clone occurred a few times. The chain couples TRBV15 to TRBJ2-1, with D possibly matching TRBD1 (6 bases). CDR3 length equals 14 residues. CDR1 is LNHNV and CDR2 is YYDKDF in the germline V gene (reference sequence). V gave up 0 bases and J gave up 6 bases, with 9 bases separating them. As DNA, the CDR3 is TGTGCCACCAGCAGAGATACAGGGAGCAATGAGCAGTTCTTC. This encodes CATSRDTGSNEQFF.

J is TRBJ1-5 and V is TRBV27; TRBD1 might be the D (6 bases). Germline V gene data show CDR1 as MNHEY and CDR2 as SMNVEV (reference sequence). This CDR3 is 15 amino acids long. V gave up 3 bases and J gave up 7 bases, with 16 bases separating them. This chain's CDR3 is CASSFAGVLGQPQHF. CDR3 sequence (DNA): TGTGCCAGCAGTTTTGCAGGGGTTTTGGGACAGCCCCAGCATTTT.

The genes are TRBV19 and TRBJ1-6; maybe TRBD1 (5 bases). Trimming stripped 6 bases from V and 8 bases from J, with 11 bases between. Germline lookup yields CDR1 LNHDA and CDR2 SQIVND (reference sequence). This CDR3 region has 13 residues. CDR3 amino acids: CASSQGYDSPLHF. For the CDR3, the DNA is TGTGCCAGTAGCCAGGGATATGATTCACCCCTCCACTTT.

The gene calls are TRBV6-2 or TRBV6-3 and TRBJ1-1; D gene uncertain. The V gene lost 3 bases and the J gene lost 14 bases, with 16 bases spanning the gap. Germline V gene lookup returns CDR1 MNHEY and CDR2 SVGEGT. CDR3 size: 12 residues. The CDR3 DNA reads as TGTGCCAGCAGTTATAACTCGGTTTCGGTGTTCTTT. Translation: CASSYNSVSVFF.

This rearrangement joins TRBV5-1 to TRBJ2-7; D is perhaps TRBD1 (6 bases). Germline assignment: CDR1 SGHRS and CDR2 YFSETQ. Trimming took off 3 bases at V and 0 bases at J, with 16 bases between the two ends. CDR3 length: 16 residues. The CDR3 loop is CASSSRTVFPSYEQYF. DNA for the CDR3: TGCGCCAGCAGCTCGCGGACAGTATTCCCCTCCTACGAGCAGTACTTC.

The rearrangement links TRBV2 to TRBJ2-5; D is possibly TRBD2 (6 bases). V shed 5 bases and J shed 4 bases, with 14 bases lying between them. Per the germline V gene, CDR1 is SNHLY and CDR2 is FYNNEI. The CDR3 spans 14 residues. The CDR3 DNA follows: TGTGCCAGCAGTCTTCACCGGGACTTAGAGACCCAGTACTTC. This translates into CASSLHRDLETQYF.

This chain connects TRBV28 to TRBJ2-7, with TRBD2 as a possible D gene (5 bases). The ends were cut back, 8 bases at V and 1 base at J, with 18 bases in the middle. Germline values: CDR1 MDHEN, CDR2 SYDVKM. The CDR3 has 15 residues. The CDR3 DNA sequence: TGTGCCAGCTGTCCCATCGGGGTAGGGTCCTACGAGCAGTACTTC. Translating it yields CASCPIGVGSYEQYF.

The rearrangement links TRBV28 to TRBJ2-2; no firm D call. V gave up 7 bases and J gave up 7 bases, with 10 bases separating them. This CDR3 has 12 residues. From germline, CDR1 is MDHEN and CDR2 SYDVKM. Written as DNA, the CDR3 is TGTGCCAGCATGTACATCAGCGGGGAGCTGTTTTTT. Residues: CASMYISGELFF.

CDR3 in amino acids: CASSQEGSGRAGELFF. CDR3 nucleotide sequence: TGTGCCAGCAGCCAAGAAGGTAGCGGGAGGGCCGGGGAGCTGTTTTTT. This rearrangement joins TRBV3-1 (or the pseudogene TRBV3-2) to TRBJ2-2; 11 bases are shared with TRBD2. The ends lost 0 bases at V and 6 bases at J; junction bases unmatched: 3. The V gene's germline CDR1 is LGHDT and CDR2 YNNKEL (reference sequence). This CDR3 is built from 16 residues.

The rearrangement uses TRBV5-1 and TRBJ2-7, with D unclear. This CDR3 has 14 amino acids. In germline, CDR1 is SGHRS, CDR2 YFSETQ. The germline V and J ends were trimmed by 3 bases and 0 bases, with 10 bases remaining between them. The CDR3 here is CASSYRDFSYEQYF. As DNA, the CDR3 is TGCGCCAGCAGCTACAGAGACTTCTCCTACGAGCAGTACTTC.

The chain links TRBV20-1 to TRBJ2-3, with 11 bases matching TRBD2. Germline-derived CDR1 and CDR2 are DFQATT and SNEGSKA (reference sequence). J lost 4 bases, V lost 3 bases, and 6 bases had no gene match. The CDR3 totals 15 residues. The CDR3: CSASDSGRVSDTQYF. As DNA, the CDR3 is TGCAGTGCTAGTGATAGCGGGAGGGTATCAGATACGCAGTATTTT.

The genes are TRBV15 and TRBJ2-7; 8 bases match TRBD2. The CDR3 runs 14 residues. With 5 bases clipped from V and 0 bases from J, the junction kept 3 bases outside the gene matches. Germline values: CDR1 LNHNV, CDR2 YYDKDF (reference sequence). CDR3 amino acids: CATSRSGSSYEQYF. The CDR3 nucleotides are TGTGCCACCAGCCGGAGCGGGAGCTCCTACGAGCAGTACTTC.

CDR3 in amino acids: CASSPVRDSPYEQYF. CDR3 DNA sequence: TGTGCCAGTAGTCCAGTTAGGGACAGTCCCTACGAGCAGTACTTC. V is TRBV19 and J is TRBJ2-7, with 7 bases aligning to TRBD1. The CDR3 has 15 residues. Germline CDR1 LNHDA, CDR2 SQIVND (reference sequence). V trimming: 5 bases; J trimming: 2 bases; junction bases outside the gene matches: 9.

The chain combines TRBV2 with TRBJ1-1; perhaps TRBD1 as D (6 bases). Trimming pared 5 bases from V and 0 bases from J, leaving 16 bases between. The CDR3 has 16 residues. The germline gives CDR1 SNHLY, CDR2 FYNNEI. CDR3 region: CASSWGAADMNTEAFF. The DNA for the CDR3 is TGTGCCAGCAGTTGGGGGGCTGCTGACATGAACACTGAAGCTTTCTTT.

The count of this clone is one. The chain recombines TRBV4-1 with TRBJ1-5, with 9 positions matching TRBD1. V shed 0 bases, J shed 4 bases, and the junction held 10 bases outside the gene matches. This CDR3 region has 18 residues. The germline V gene has CDR1 MGHRA and CDR2 YSYEKL. The CDR3 DNA follows: TGCGCCAGCAGCCAAGATCAGTTAAAACAGGGGGCTAATCAGCCCCAGCATTTT. Amino acid sequence: CASSQDQLKQGANQPQHF.

The chain joins TRBV29-1 to TRBJ2-1; the D gene is possibly TRBD1 (6 bases). V gave up 8 bases and J gave up 7 bases, with 21 bases separating them. The germline V gene encodes CDR1 SQVTM and CDR2 ANQGSEA. This CDR3 spans 14 amino acids. In DNA, the CDR3 is TGCAGCCCCCAACTTACAGGGTTGGGAAATGAGCAGTTCTTC. Protein sequence: CSPQLTGLGNEQFF.

V is TRBV5-1 and J is TRBJ2-1; weak D call: TRBD1 (6 bases). Germline V gene sequence: CDR1 SGHRS, CDR2 YFSETQ. V lost 0 bases, J lost 8 bases, and 15 bases lay in between. The length of the CDR3 is 15 residues. The CDR3 coding sequence is TGCGCCAGCAGCTTGGGGGGACACAATCTGTATGAGCAGTTCTTC. As protein: CASSLGGHNLYEQFF.

The genes are TRBV4-2 and TRBJ2-1; 8 bases fit TRBD1. This CDR3 spans 15 amino acids. V was clipped by 2 bases and J by 5 bases; unmatched bases: 5. The germline V gene encodes CDR1 LGHNA and CDR2 YNFKEQ. The CDR3 sequence is CASSQPDRVDNEQFF. In DNA form, the CDR3 reads TGTGCCAGCAGCCAACCGGACAGGGTGGACAATGAGCAGTTCTTC.

The rearrangement uses TRBV19 and TRBJ1-4; D unclear. The V and J ends lost 9 bases and 7 bases respectively, with 12 bases between them. This CDR3 has 12 amino acids. From germline, CDR1 is LNHDA and CDR2 SQIVND (reference sequence). The CDR3 bases are TGTGCCAGCCACCAAAACACTGAAAAACTGTTTTTT. This gives the protein CASHQNTEKLFF.

The chain couples TRBV4-2 to TRBJ2-7; TRBD2 matches at 9 bases. The CDR3 runs to 16 residues. CDR1 and CDR2 (germline): LGHNA, YNFKEQ. After removal of 1 base from V and 2 bases from J, the junction contained 6 bases not matched to a gene. This CDR3 is CASSQGPASGTYEQYF. Here the CDR3 DNA reads TGTGCCAGCAGCCAAGGCCCAGCTAGCGGGACCTACGAGCAGTACTTC.

The chain has TRBV28 and TRBJ1-6; D unclear. The ends were cut back, 5 bases at V and 4 bases at J, with 9 bases in the middle. CDR3 length: 14 residues. CDR1 and CDR2 (germline): MDHEN, SYDVKM. As DNA, the CDR3 is TGTGCCAGCAGTACCCTGGGATATAATTCACCCCTCCACTTT. This gives the protein CASSTLGYNSPLHF.